These 6 T cell receptor beta chains came from one sample sequenced in a study of T cell responses to AZD1222 COVID-19 vaccine listed by TCRdb under 2021. Receptor amplification or capture employed the immunoSEQ multiplex PCR assay. The source is immuneACCESS, and TCRdb retained only in-frame sequences with V and J called. Part of the clones is not carried over; for the studies checked, unresolved V genes explain less than half of this, and the remainder is unexplained. The sample table shows some 110,000 clones, and 75% to 90% are seen once. Clones ranked in the top ten supply roughly 4% of the sample. Taken with the paper, the label for time point translates to: about 28 days (+/-7) after the second vaccine dose. Source: peripheral blood, taken 28 days after the second AZD1222 dose. These TCRs come from an adult who received the AZD1222 COVID-19 vaccine.

This chain joins TRBV7-2 and TRBJ2-6; D ambiguous. Germline CDR1 SGHTA, CDR2 FQGNSA. The germline V and J ends were trimmed by 3 bases and 4 bases, with 4 bases remaining between them. This CDR3 is built from 13 residues. The DNA for the CDR3 is TGTGCCAGCAGCTTCGGAGGGGCCAACGTCCTGACTTTC. It specifies CASSFGGANVLTF.

The rearrangement links TRBV6-5 to TRBJ2-5, with D perhaps matching TRBD2 (6 bases). V lost 7 bases and J 5 bases, leaving 14 bases between the germline ends. Germline CDR1 and CDR2: MNHEY and SVGAGI. The CDR3 extends over 13 amino acids. CDR3 region: CASTSVGGETQYF. The CDR3 DNA reads TGTGCCAGCACCTCTGTTGGAGGGGAGACCCAGTACTTC.

The CDR3 region has the DNA TGTGCCAGCTCGGGGGAAGTTTTTGTCTATGGCTACACCTTC. The encoded protein is CASSGEVFVYGYTF. The chain links TRBV28 to TRBJ1-2, with D possibly matching TRBD1 (5 bases). The V end lost 8 bases, the J end lost 4 bases, and 17 bases lay between the germline ends. Germline assignment: CDR1 MDHEN and CDR2 SYDVKM. The CDR3 loop spans 14 amino acids.

This clone occurred a few times. V gene TRBV19 combines with J gene TRBJ1-6; D is unclear. Trimming left V 4 bases short and J 9 bases short, with 13 bases between. CDR3 length: 14 amino acids. Germline loops: CDR1 LNHDA, CDR2 SQIVND (reference sequence). CDR3 DNA sequence: TGTGCCAGTAGTACTCACTCAGTCGGTTCACCCCTCCACTTT. The encoded protein is CASSTHSVGSPLHF.

A single count supports this clone. The chain joins TRBV10-1 to TRBJ2-7; 7 nucleotides agree with TRBD2. CDR1 WNHNN and CDR2 SYGVQD come from the germline V gene (reference sequence). CDR3 size: 15 residues. The junction had 11 bases not matched to a gene; V was cut back by 5 bases and J by 4 bases. This CDR3 is CASSRSLAEKYEQYF. CDR3 nucleotide sequence: TGCGCCAGCAGTCGTAGTCTAGCGGAGAAATACGAGCAGTACTTC.

The chain combines TRBV24-1 with TRBJ1-5; the D is unclear. The V end lost 4 bases, the J end lost 0 bases, and 6 bases lay between the germline ends. In germline, CDR1 is KGHDR, CDR2 SFDVKD. The CDR3 extends over 14 amino acids. This chain's CDR3 is CATSDFFSNQPQHF. The CDR3, as DNA: TGTGCCACCAGTGACTTCTTTAGCAATCAGCCCCAGCATTTT.